These 15 T cell receptor beta chains were all obtained from the same sample, sequenced in a study of T cell repertoires in cytomegalovirus infection. TCRdb reanalysed the reads using MiXCR and keeps one entry per CDR3 protein. The table has about 530,000 distinct CDR3 sequences, about a quarter seen once. Sequencing input: PBMCs. The source is a human donor in good health (CMV status not recorded). Some clones in this sample may be carry-over from other donors' samples.

The chain links TRBV11-2 to TRBJ2-3; the D gene is possibly TRBD2 (6 bases). CDR1 is SGHAT, CDR2 FQNNGV, per germline. Trimming removed 4 bases at V and 2 bases at J, with 13 bases between. CDR3 size: 15 residues. Here the CDR3 DNA reads TGTGCCAGCAGCTACGCCGGGAGTATCACAGATACGCAGTATTTT. It is translated as CASSYAGSITDTQYF. The full variable domain, with the rest looked up from reference TRBV11-2 and TRBJ2-3, is EAGVAQSPRYKIIEKRQSVAFWCNPISGHATLYWYQQILGQGPKLLIQFQNNGVVDDSQLPKDRFSAERLKGVDSTLKIQPAKLEDSAVYLCASSYAGSITDTQYFGPGTRLTVL.

The genes are TRBV20-1 and TRBJ2-7; a possible D gene is TRBD1 (6 bases). Germline V gives CDR1 DFQATT, CDR2 SNEGSKA (reference sequence). V was shortened by 0 bases and J by 4 bases, with 16 bases between the two germline ends. The CDR3 totals 15 residues. CDR3 loop: CSARDLTGSIYEQYF. CDR3 DNA: TGCAGTGCTAGAGATCTAACAGGGAGTATATACGAGCAGTACTTC.

This clonotype has only one observation. The CDR3 region has the DNA TGTGCCAGCTCACCCACTAGCGGGAGAGATGAAGAGACCCAGTACTTC. Protein sequence: CASSPTSGRDEETQYF. This chain links TRBV18 with TRBJ2-5, with 11 bases matching TRBD2. This CDR3 has 16 residues. CDR1 KGHSH and CDR2 LQKENI come from the germline V gene. V gave up 3 bases and J gave up 3 bases; unmatched junction bases: 6.

The chain has TRBV7-6 and TRBJ1-2, with a possible D match to TRBD1 (5 bases). The germline V gene has CDR1 SGHVS and CDR2 FNYEAQ. CDR3 length: 18 amino acids. The V and J ends lost 5 bases and 2 bases respectively, with 24 bases between them. CDR3 nucleotide sequence: TGTGCCAGCAGCCCGGGTGCAAGAACCAGGGTGGGAAACTATGGCTACACCTTC. Amino acids: CASSPGARTRVGNYGYTF. Full variable domain (rest looked up from reference TRBV7-6 and TRBJ1-2): GAGVSQSPRYKVTKRGQDVALRCDPISGHVSLYWYRQALGQGPEFLTYFNYEAQQDKSGLPNDRFSAERPEGSISTLTIQRTEQRDSAMYRCASSPGARTRVGNYGYTFGSGTRLTVV.

This chain joins TRBV19 and TRBJ1-5; D call uncertain. Germline loops: CDR1 LNHDA, CDR2 SQIVND (reference sequence). V lost 7 bases to trimming and J lost 6 bases, with 13 bases between them. This CDR3 comprises 13 residues. The CDR3 here is CASTEGLAQPQHF. CDR3 sequence (DNA): TGTGCCAGTACGGAGGGTTTGGCTCAGCCCCAGCATTTT.

The sample holds many counts of this clonotype. The chain carries TRBV7-2 and TRBJ1-2; D might be TRBD1 (6 bases). The CDR3 covers 13 residues. Germline values: CDR1 SGHTA, CDR2 FQGNSA. V lost 5 bases and J lost 7, with 14 bases in between. CDR3 loop: CASSVNFRGGYTF. CDR3 DNA sequence: TGTGCCAGCAGCGTAAACTTCAGGGGTGGCTACACCTTC.

This chain connects TRBV24-1 to TRBJ2-1; TRBD2 matches at 7 bases. V dropped 3 bases and J dropped 4; count of bases not matched to a gene: 8. The germline gives CDR1 KGHDR, CDR2 SFDVKD. The CDR3 runs 16 residues. CDR3 residues: CATSDRRRERYNEQFF. The CDR3 DNA follows: TGTGCCACCAGTGATCGGCGGCGGGAGAGATACAATGAGCAGTTCTTC.

This chain joins TRBV12-5 and TRBJ2-5, with 14 bases identical to TRBD2. This CDR3 is built from 17 residues. The germline gives CDR1 LGHNT, CDR2 FRNRAP. After removal of 2 bases from V and 6 bases from J, the junction contained 8 bases not matched to a gene. In DNA, the CDR3 is TGTGCTAGTGGTTTGATCCAGGGACTAGCGGGAGAACAGACCCAGTACTTC. Amino acids: CASGLIQGLAGEQTQYF.

This clonotype has only a few counts. J is TRBJ2-2 and V is TRBV4-1; weak D call: TRBD2 (6 bases). Trimming pared 3 bases from V and 10 bases from J, leaving 12 bases between. The CDR3 spans 13 residues. Per germline, CDR1 MGHRA and CDR2 YSYEKL. CDR3 DNA sequence: TGCGCCAGCAGCCACCTGGGGGGTGTGGAGCTGTTTTTT. It specifies CASSHLGGVELFF.

This clonotype was observed a few times. The CDR3 region has the DNA TGCAGTGCTAGAGACCCACGGGGCGACACTGAAGCTTTCTTT. This translates into CSARDPRGDTEAFF. The chain links TRBV20-1 to TRBJ1-1, with a possible D match to TRBD1 (5 bases). Germline lookup yields CDR1 DFQATT and CDR2 SNEGSKA (reference sequence). CDR3 length equals 14 residues. Trimming removed 0 bases at V and 3 bases at J, with 11 bases between.

There are a few counts of this clonotype. The chain uses TRBV20-1 and TRBJ2-3, with TRBD1 identical over 9 bases. V lost 5 bases to trimming and J lost 1 base; unmatched junction nucleotides: 7. Germline CDR1 DFQATT, CDR2 SNEGSKA (reference sequence). The CDR3 totals 15 residues. The CDR3, as DNA: TGCAGTGCTCCGGGACAGGGAATAGGCACAGATACGCAGTATTTT. Translated: CSAPGQGIGTDTQYF.

This clonotype was observed at least ten times. The chain links TRBV7-8 to TRBJ1-1, with unresolved D. The CDR3 loop spans 15 amino acids. Germline loops: CDR1 SGHVS, CDR2 FQNEAQ. Trimming left V 6 bases short and J 8 bases short, with 22 bases between. Written as DNA, the CDR3 is TGTGCCAGCAGTCAGCCCGTTGCCCCTGTAAAGGAAGCTTTCTTT. Protein sequence: CASSQPVAPVKEAFF. Filled out from reference TRBV7-8 and TRBJ1-1, the complete variable domain reads GAGVSQSPRYKVAKRGQDVALRCDPISGHVSLFWYQQALGQGPEFLTYFQNEAQLDKSGLPSDRFFAERPEGSVSTLKIQRTQQEDSAVYLCASSQPVAPVKEAFFGQGTRLTVV.

This clonotype was seen a few times. The chain couples TRBV2 to TRBJ1-6, with a tentative D call TRBD1 (6 bases). The length of the CDR3 is 13 residues. From germline, CDR1 is SNHLY and CDR2 FYNNEI. The V end lost 4 bases, the J end lost 6 bases, and 7 bases lay between the germline ends. The CDR3 DNA is TGTGCCAGCAGTGGGACAGTTAATTCACCCCTCCACTTT. It codes for CASSGTVNSPLHF.

About this clonotype: The junction departs from germline at one end; a sequencing error may be responsible. The chain has TRBV11-2 and TRBJ2-1; a possible D gene is TRBD2 (5 bases). There are 16 residues in the CDR3. Germline CDR1 SGHAT, CDR2 FQNNGV. This CDR3 reads CASSLAAGSSYNEQIF. DNA for the CDR3: TGTGCCAGCAGCTTAGCGGCGGGCTCGTCCTACAATGAGCAGATCTTC.

The table lists this clonotype with many counts. The gene calls are TRBV6-4 and TRBJ2-1; D gene uncertain. CDR1 is MRHNA and CDR2 is SNTAGT in the germline V gene. The CDR3 has 14 residues. Trimming cost V 0 bases and J 6 bases, with 9 bases left between them. This chain's CDR3 is CASSDSEASNEQFF. Written as DNA, the CDR3 is TGTGCCAGCAGTGACTCTGAGGCTAGCAATGAGCAGTTCTTC.